The 18 T cell receptor beta chains below all came from one sample that was sequenced in a study of shared clonotypes between healthy human individuals. Profiled with immunoSEQ multiplex PCR; TCRdb holds only in-frame clones, not every one. The table has about 320,000 clones, around 86% seen once; the top ten hold roughly 17%. Sequencing was carried out using memory CD8+ T cells sorted from blood. Subset denoted: CD45RO+ cells pooled with CCR7-negative TemRA cells. The receptors come from a man younger than 35 in good health.

The chain employs TRBV7-9 and TRBJ2-2, with D tentatively TRBD1 (6 bases). Per the germline V gene, CDR1 is SEHNR and CDR2 is FQNEAQ (reference sequence). This CDR3 region has 16 residues. V lost 2 bases and J 5 bases, leaving 15 bases between the germline ends. CDR3 in DNA: TGTGCCAGCAGCTTATCCCAGGGGATATGGACCGGGGAGCTGTTTTTT. Its protein product is CASSLSQGIWTGELFF. Using reference TRBV7-9 and TRBJ2-2 for the parts outside the CDR3, the full variable domain is DTGVSQNPRHKITKRGQNVTFRCDPISEHNRLYWYRQTLGQGPEFLTYFQNEAQLEKSRLLSDRFSAERPKGSFSTLEIQRTEQGDSAMYLCASSLSQGIWTGELFFGEGSRLTVL.

The chain couples TRBV6-6 to TRBJ1-2, with D possibly TRBD1 on 5 matching bases. The V gene lost 2 bases and the J gene lost 10 bases, with 17 bases spanning the gap. From germline, CDR1 is MNHNY and CDR2 SVGAGI (reference sequence). The CDR3 has 14 residues. For the CDR3, the DNA is TGTGCCAGCAGTTACGCACAGGACTCCGCTGACTACACCTTC. This gives the protein CASSYAQDSADYTF.

CDR3 DNA sequence: TGTGCCATCTCGCCGGCGGCGGGGGGCACTGAAGCTTTCTTT. Its protein is CAISPAAGGTEAFF. This chain uses TRBV2 with TRBJ1-1; TRBD1 might be the D (5 bases). This CDR3 spans 14 amino acids. The germline CDR1 and CDR2 sequences are SNHLY and FYNNEI. V was cut by 10 bases and J by 4 bases, with 19 bases left in between. Variable domain in full (rest from reference TRBV2 and TRBJ1-1): EPEVTQTPSHQVTQMGQEVILRCVPISNHLYFYWYRQILGQKVEFLVSFYNNEISEKSEIFDDQFSVERPDGSNFTLKIRSTKLEDSAMYFCAISPAAGGTEAFFGQGTRLTVV.

This clone occurred many times. This chain links TRBV27 with TRBJ1-6, with TRBD1 identical over 8 bases. The CDR3 runs 14 residues. V lost 6 bases, J lost 7 bases, and 5 bases stayed unmatched. The germline V gene has CDR1 MNHEY and CDR2 SMNVEV (reference sequence). The CDR3 coding sequence is TGTGCCAGCAGCGTTCAGGGGGCCAATTCACCCCTCCACTTT. The encoded protein is CASSVQGANSPLHF.

Note on this clone: The identical CDR3 is also encoded by other nucleotide sequences in the sample. CDR3 sequence reads: CASSLTGTYEQYF. The CDR3 DNA reads TGCGCCAGCAGCTTGACGGGGACCTACGAGCAGTACTTC. The V call is TRBV5-1, the J call TRBJ2-7; D possibly corresponds to TRBD2 (5 bases). Trimming left V 1 base short and J 2 bases short, with 7 bases between. This CDR3 region has 13 residues. Germline V gives CDR1 SGHRS, CDR2 YFSETQ.

This CDR3 is CASSVRVGNTEAFF. CDR3 sequence (DNA): TGTGCCAGCAGCGTCAGGGTGGGGAACACTGAAGCTTTCTTT. The V and J genes are TRBV6-1 and TRBJ1-1; perhaps TRBD1 as D (5 bases). This CDR3 spans 14 amino acids. Germline values: CDR1 MNHNS, CDR2 SASEGT. V lost 6 bases and J lost 1, with 12 bases in between.

This chain uses TRBV19 with TRBJ1-4; no clear D. CDR3 length equals 11 residues. V lost 3 bases and J lost 8, with 4 bases in between. CDR1 and CDR2 (germline): LNHDA, SQIVND (reference sequence). CDR3: CASSIGEKLFF. DNA for the CDR3: TGTGCCAGTAGTATTGGCGAAAAACTGTTTTTT.

This rearrangement joins TRBV7-9 to TRBJ2-7; D is uncertain. Trimming left V 5 bases short and J 5 bases short, with 13 bases between. There are 13 residues in the CDR3. Germline V gene sequence: CDR1 SEHNR, CDR2 FQNEAQ (reference sequence). The CDR3 region is CASSLENTHEQYF. CDR3 sequence (DNA): TGTGCCAGCAGCCTTGAGAACACCCACGAGCAGTACTTC.

This rearrangement joins TRBV27 to TRBJ2-3; 10 nucleotides agree with TRBD2. This CDR3 has 16 residues. Germline V gene lookup returns CDR1 MNHEY and CDR2 SMNVEV (reference sequence). V shed 4 bases, J shed 2 bases, and the junction held 6 bases outside the gene matches. The CDR3: CASSSTLAGDTDTQYF. In nucleotides, the CDR3 is TGTGCCAGCAGTTCCACGCTAGCGGGGGACACAGATACGCAGTATTTT.

This chain joins TRBV7-2 and TRBJ2-3; TRBD2 matches at 12 bases. Germline assignment: CDR1 SGHTA and CDR2 FQGNSA. V trimming: 5 bases; J trimming: 3 bases; junction bases outside the gene matches: 3. The CDR3 has 15 amino acids. CDR3 bases: TGTGCCAGCAGCACGACTAGCGGGAGTACAGATACGCAGTATTTT. Translating it yields CASSTTSGSTDTQYF.

The gene calls are TRBV7-6 and TRBJ2-7; 10 bases agree with TRBD1. In germline, CDR1 is SGHVS, CDR2 FNYEAQ. Trimming took 2 bases from V and 4 from J; bases not matched to a gene: 5. The CDR3 runs to 15 residues. The chain's CDR3 is CASSLKTGGLYEQYF. DNA for the CDR3: TGTGCCAGCAGCTTAAAGACAGGGGGCTTGTACGAGCAGTACTTC.

This clone is a singleton in its sample. The chain joins TRBV28 to TRBJ2-7; D gene ambiguous. V shed 6 bases and J shed 5 bases, with 14 bases lying between them. The CDR3 is made up of 13 amino acids. Germline V gene data show CDR1 as MDHEN and CDR2 as SYDVKM. The CDR3 sequence is CASSPTRTNEQYF. In nucleotides, the CDR3 is TGTGCCAGCAGCCCGACGCGGACCAACGAGCAGTACTTC.

The chain couples TRBV7-6 to TRBJ2-2; D not certain. In germline, CDR1 is SGHVS, CDR2 FNYEAQ. The CDR3 sequence is 14 residues long. V was pared by 5 bases and J by 1 base, with 8 bases between. The CDR3 sequence is CASSPSVNTGELFF. CDR3 bases: TGTGCCAGCAGCCCCTCAGTGAACACCGGGGAGCTGTTTTTT.

This chain joins TRBV5-1 and TRBJ2-7, with 7 bases fitting TRBD1. Germline CDR1 SGHRS, CDR2 YFSETQ. There are 16 residues in the CDR3. Losses at the gene ends were 3 bases for V and 0 bases for J; bases not matched to a gene: 9. The CDR3 sequence: CASSSGTEVGSYEQYF. The CDR3 nucleotides read TGCGCCAGCAGCTCCGGGACAGAGGTAGGCTCCTACGAGCAGTACTTC.

The chain is built from TRBV29-1 and TRBJ2-5; a weak D match, TRBD2 (6 bases). The germline V and J ends were trimmed by 7 bases and 0 bases, with 9 bases remaining between them. Per germline, CDR1 SQVTM and CDR2 ANQGSEA. This CDR3 comprises 12 residues. CDR3 loop: CSGGLYQETQYF. CDR3 bases: TGCAGCGGGGGACTGTACCAAGAGACCCAGTACTTC.

J is TRBJ2-7 and V is TRBV7-2; D is perhaps TRBD1 (6 bases). The germline gives CDR1 SGHTA, CDR2 FQGNSA. Trimming took off 2 bases at V and 3 bases at J, with 11 bases between the two ends. This CDR3 has 14 amino acids. CDR3 nucleotide sequence: TGTGCCAGCAGCTTACCAAACAGGGACTACGAGCAGTACTTC. Protein product: CASSLPNRDYEQYF.

This clone was seen a few times. V usage is TRBV7-9 and J usage is TRBJ1-6; no definite D call. V was pared by 4 bases and J by 8 bases, with 9 bases between. This CDR3 contains 13 residues. The germline CDR1 and CDR2 sequences are SEHNR and FQNEAQ (reference sequence). The CDR3 reads CASSSALDSPLHF. DNA of the CDR3: TGTGCCAGCAGCTCCGCCCTCGATTCACCCCTCCACTTT. Supplemented by reference TRBV7-9 and TRBJ1-6, the full variable domain reads DTGVSQNPRHKITKRGQNVTFRCDPISEHNRLYWYRQTLGQGPEFLTYFQNEAQLEKSRLLSDRFSAERPKGSFSTLEIQRTEQGDSAMYLCASSSALDSPLHFGNGTRLTVT.

In DNA form, the CDR3 reads TGTGCCAGCAGCTTATGGAACGAGCAGTACTTC. This sequence encodes CASSLWNEQYF. The chain carries TRBV7-9 and TRBJ2-7; D gene ambiguous. Deletions cut 2 bases from V and 5 bases from J, with 4 bases between. CDR1 and CDR2 from the germline V gene are SEHNR and FQNEAQ (reference sequence). The CDR3 has 11 residues.